This TCR beta chain is from a study of T cell changes during pregnancy in multiple sclerosis. Sequencing used immunoSEQ multiplex PCR; TCRdb keeps in-frame clones, though not all of them. The sample lists about 72,000 clones; 75% to 95% were seen once. This CDR3 is built from 14 residues. The V end was cut by 5 bases, the J end by 3 bases, with 14 bases between. Per the germline V gene, CDR1 is MDHEN and CDR2 is SYDVKM. The TCR comes from a female donor in good health, enrolled as a control in a pregnancy study. The sample here was peripheral blood, taken in the third trimester of pregnancy. The chain recombines TRBV28 with TRBJ2-7, with TRBD2 as a possible D gene (5 bases). CDR3 residues: CASSPSGPHYEQYF. The CDR3 DNA is TGTGCCAGCAGTCCCAGCGGACCCCACTACGAGCAGTACTTC.